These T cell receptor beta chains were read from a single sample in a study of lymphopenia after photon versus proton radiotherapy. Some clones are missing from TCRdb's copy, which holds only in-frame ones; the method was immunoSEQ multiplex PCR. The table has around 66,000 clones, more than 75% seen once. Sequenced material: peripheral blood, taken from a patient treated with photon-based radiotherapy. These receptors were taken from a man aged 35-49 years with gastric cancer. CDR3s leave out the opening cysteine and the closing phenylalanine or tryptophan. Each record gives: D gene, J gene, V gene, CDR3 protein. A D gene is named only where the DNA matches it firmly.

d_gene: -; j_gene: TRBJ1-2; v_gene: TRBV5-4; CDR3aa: ASSLPRGGPTGGYT
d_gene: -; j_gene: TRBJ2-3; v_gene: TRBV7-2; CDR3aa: ASSPRLGGTDTQY
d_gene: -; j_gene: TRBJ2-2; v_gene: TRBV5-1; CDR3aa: ASSLMGLEQGRFGELF
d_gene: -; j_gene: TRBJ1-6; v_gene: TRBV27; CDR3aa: ASRGQINSPLH
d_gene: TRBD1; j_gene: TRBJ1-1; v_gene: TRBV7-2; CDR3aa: ASSELAGGTEAF
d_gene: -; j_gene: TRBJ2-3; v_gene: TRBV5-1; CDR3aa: ASSLARETDTQY
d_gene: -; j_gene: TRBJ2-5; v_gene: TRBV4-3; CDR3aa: ASSQDQRQGGETQY
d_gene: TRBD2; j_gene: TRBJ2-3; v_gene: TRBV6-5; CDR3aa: ASSSAAGVSTDTQY
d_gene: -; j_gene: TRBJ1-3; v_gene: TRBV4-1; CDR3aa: ASSHGQLSGNTIY
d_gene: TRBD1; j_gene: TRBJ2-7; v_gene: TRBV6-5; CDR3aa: ASRTGTYEQY
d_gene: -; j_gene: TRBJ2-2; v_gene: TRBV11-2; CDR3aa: ASSITPVELF
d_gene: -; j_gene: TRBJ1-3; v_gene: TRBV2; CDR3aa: AGRGLPGNTIY
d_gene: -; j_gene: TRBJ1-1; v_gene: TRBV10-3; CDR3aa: AISPDSRMNTEAF
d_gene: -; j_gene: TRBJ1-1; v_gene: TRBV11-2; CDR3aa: ASSDHTPTWDEAF
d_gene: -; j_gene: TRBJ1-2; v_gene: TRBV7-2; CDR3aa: ASSLTGTANDNYGYT